This T cell receptor beta chain was found in a study of identifying expanded T cells in peripheral blood (dated by TCRdb to between 2018 and 2021). With regard to the full study: Technical replicates were generated by sequencing separate aliquots of the same genomic DNA pool, and four replicates were compared pairwise. On the study overall, not on this receptor specifically: About 1.3 differentially abundant clones were flagged by the binomial model between technical replicates, whereas about 16 and 19 were flagged over roughly two weeks and four weeks, respectively. The authors expected biological variance in healthy repertoires might increase further over much longer intervals such as months to years. Variance in clone template counts between roughly 2-week samples significantly increased with total template count across all healthy donors. Across all healthy-donor time intervals, the beta-binomial model significantly lowered both the number of clones called differentially abundant and the false-positive rate.

With respect to this clone: This receptor's antigen is unknown. Per-base qualities were not stored, and no clone one base away is much larger.

TCRbeta CDR3 regions were profiled with the immunoSEQ Assay using bias-controlled multiplex PCR amplification of genomic DNA. On the authors' methods: The absolute abundance of each unique TCRbeta CDR3 region was quantified after sequences were collapsed and filtered. Differential abundance was assessed using a binomial (Fisher-equivalent) model and a beta-binomial model in which time-dependent variance fitted from healthy donors was added. Any clone with fewer than 5 combined templates was excluded, and a clone was called differentially abundant if its Benjamini-Hochberg FDR was below 0.01. The form v = (b*log(k)+a)^2 was used to model beta-binomial variance as a function of total template count across the two samples. The table comes from immuneACCESS by way of TCRdb, which keeps in-frame sequences with V and J called. Part of the clones is missing from these tables; in studies checked, under half for an unresolved V gene and the rest for unknown reasons. D and trimming were read from the DNA, whereas the V and J calls and clone size are those reported in that table. This sample gives some 65,000 clones in total; around 86% of them show up just once. The ten largest clones add up to about 19% of the sample.

The CDR3 contains 10 residues, cysteine and phenylalanine counted. The entry retains the CDR3 DNA only, 30 bases that are in frame from base 1. No immune events, such as infections, were documented for the healthy donors during the collection period. To calibrate time-dependent variance in a beta-binomial model of T-cell clone differential abundance, blood repertoires from healthy donors were used as a training cohort. The training cohort comprised roughly ten healthy donors, 3 female and 7 male. Donor ages ranged from 29 to 64 years, with an average of about 41 years. Whole blood from each healthy donor was obtained from a commercial supplier and was collected at three time points around two weeks apart. For immunosequencing, genomic DNA was extracted from unsorted whole blood.

Recombination linked TRBV21-1 to TRBJ1-1. TRBV21-1 is deemed a pseudogene. Source material: blood. The source is a person aged 18 to 70 in good health. The sequenced DNA is TGCGCCAGCAAGAGCACTGAAGCTTTCTTT. Translated, it gives CASKSTEAFF.